This T cell receptor beta chain emerged from a study of cytomegalovirus exposure and HLA in healthy donors. Regarding the study as a whole: The study listed 150 to 200 cytomegalovirus-associated TCR beta chains. An analysis was carried out at a later point. It showed that HLA-associated TCR beta chains were more clonally expanded than equally common non-associated chains.

Germline loops: CDR1 GTSNPN, CDR2 SVGIG (reference sequence). This CDR3 contains 14 residues. V was trimmed by 0 bases and J by 5 bases, leaving 11 bases between them. A multiplex PCR was run with 60 Vbeta primers and 13 Jbeta primers. Clones were read by immunoSEQ multiplex PCR, and TCRdb kept only the in-frame ones, dropping some. Altogether some 100,000 clones are present, 60% to 85% being singletons, with the ten largest covering roughly 2.6%. About this clone: Its antigen is currently unknown.

The V call is TRBV30, the J call TRBJ2-4, with a possible D match to TRBD2 (5 bases). This sequence originates from a female donor in good health and CMV-seronegative. Sequenced sample: PBMCs. This CDR3 reads CAWSVPGLENIQYF. The CDR3 DNA reads as TGTGCCTGGAGTGTACCTGGACTCGAAAACATTCAGTACTTC.